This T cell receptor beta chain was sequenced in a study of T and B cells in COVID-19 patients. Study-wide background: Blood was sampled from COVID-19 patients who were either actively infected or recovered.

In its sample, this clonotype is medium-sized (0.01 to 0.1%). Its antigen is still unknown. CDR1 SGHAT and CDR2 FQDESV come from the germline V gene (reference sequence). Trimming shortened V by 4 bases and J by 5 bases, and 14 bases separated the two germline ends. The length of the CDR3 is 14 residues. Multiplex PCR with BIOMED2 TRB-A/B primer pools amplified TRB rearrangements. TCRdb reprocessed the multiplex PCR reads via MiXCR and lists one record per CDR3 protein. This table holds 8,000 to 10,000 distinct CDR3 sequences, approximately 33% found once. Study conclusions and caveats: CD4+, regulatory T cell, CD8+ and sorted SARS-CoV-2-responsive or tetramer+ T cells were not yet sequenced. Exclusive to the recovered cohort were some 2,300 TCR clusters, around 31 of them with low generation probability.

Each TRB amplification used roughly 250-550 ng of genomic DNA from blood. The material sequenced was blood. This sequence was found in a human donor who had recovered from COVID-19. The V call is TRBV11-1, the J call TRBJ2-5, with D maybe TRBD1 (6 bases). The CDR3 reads CASSSGWGQETQYF. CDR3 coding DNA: TGTGCCAGCAGCTCCGGGTGGGGGCAGGAGACCCAGTACTTC.